A selection of T cell receptor beta chains follows, all from one sample in a study of shared clonotypes between healthy human individuals. The table came from immunoSEQ multiplex PCR; TCRdb's copy has only in-frame clones and leaves some out. The table records over 1.4 million clones, around 95% of them present only once. The specimen was naive CD4+ T cells sorted from blood. The origin of the receptors is a man aged 25 to 45 in good health. Each CDR3 is given with its conserved first and last residue. The D gene is left open where the match is weak. The size entry is marked missing in some rows and otherwise reads once, few, many or a size class.

d_call: -; clone_size: -; j_call: TRBJ2-3; v_call: TRBV6-6; cdr3_nt: TGTGCCAGCAGCTCAATGTCGAGAGCTTACACAGATACGCAGTATTTT; cdr3_aa: CASSSMSRAYTDTQYF
d_call: -; clone_size: -; j_call: TRBJ2-1; v_call: TRBV7-3; cdr3_nt: TGTGCCAGCAGCCCCCCGGGACGCAATTCCTACAATGAGCAGTTCTTC; cdr3_aa: CASSPPGRNSYNEQFF
d_call: TRBD2; clone_size: -; j_call: TRBJ2-1; v_call: TRBV5-4; cdr3_nt: TGTGCCAGCAGCTTGGCTAGCGGGAGTTCCTACAATGAGCAGTTCTTC; cdr3_aa: CASSLASGSSYNEQFF
d_call: -; clone_size: -; j_call: TRBJ1-5; v_call: TRBV28; cdr3_nt: TGTGCCAGCAGTTTAAGACCGCTAAGCAATCAGCCCCAGCATTTT; cdr3_aa: CASSLRPLSNQPQHF
d_call: -; clone_size: -; j_call: TRBJ2-3; v_call: TRBV6-5; cdr3_nt: TGTGCCAGCAGTGGCCGCGGAGGCACAGATACGCAGTATTTT; cdr3_aa: CASSGRGGTDTQYF
d_call: TRBD1; clone_size: -; j_call: TRBJ1-1; v_call: TRBV6-6; cdr3_nt: TGTGCCAGCTCTCGGCCAGGACAGGGAAACACTGAAGCTTTCTTT; cdr3_aa: CASSRPGQGNTEAFF
d_call: -; clone_size: -; j_call: TRBJ2-1; v_call: TRBV28; cdr3_nt: TGTGCCAGCAGTTTATGGGTGGGTGAGCAGTTCTTC; cdr3_aa: CASSLWVGEQFF
d_call: TRBD1; clone_size: -; j_call: TRBJ2-5; v_call: TRBV27; cdr3_nt: TGTGCCAGCAGTTCGCTTGCGAGACAGGGCGGAGAGACCCAGTACTTC; cdr3_aa: CASSSLARQGGETQYF
d_call: TRBD1; clone_size: few; j_call: TRBJ2-1; v_call: TRBV11-2; cdr3_nt: TGTGCCAGCAGCCGACAGGGTAATGAGCAGTTCTTC; cdr3_aa: CASSRQGNEQFF
d_call: TRBD1; clone_size: -; j_call: TRBJ1-3; v_call: TRBV7-9; cdr3_nt: TGTGCCAGCAGCTTAGGACAGGGGGCGAACGGAAACACCATATATTTT; cdr3_aa: CASSLGQGANGNTIYF
d_call: -; clone_size: -; j_call: TRBJ2-1; v_call: TRBV29-1; cdr3_nt: TGCAGCGCTGGAGGGACAGTTGACAATGAGCAGTTCTTC; cdr3_aa: CSAGGTVDNEQFF
d_call: TRBD2; clone_size: -; j_call: TRBJ2-7; v_call: TRBV9; cdr3_nt: TGTGCCAGCAGCGTAGGTAGCGGGCCTTACGAGCAGTACTTC; cdr3_aa: CASSVGSGPYEQYF
d_call: TRBD2; clone_size: -; j_call: TRBJ2-5; v_call: TRBV9; cdr3_nt: TGTGCCAGCAGCGTAGCCGCGAGACTAGCGGGAGGTAGTCATGAAGAGACCCAGTACTTC; cdr3_aa: CASSVAARLAGGSHEETQYF
d_call: -; clone_size: -; j_call: TRBJ2-7; v_call: TRBV6-1; cdr3_nt: TGTGCCAGCTATAAGACAGGAGGCTCCTACGAGCAGTACTTC; cdr3_aa: CASYKTGGSYEQYF
d_call: -; clone_size: -; j_call: TRBJ1-5; v_call: TRBV28; cdr3_nt: TGTGCCAGCAGCGCGTATCAGCCCCAGCATTTT; cdr3_aa: CASSAYQPQHF
d_call: TRBD1; clone_size: -; j_call: TRBJ1-2; v_call: TRBV5-6; cdr3_nt: TGTGCCAGCAGCTCCGGACAGGCCCTCTATGGCTACACCTTC; cdr3_aa: CASSSGQALYGYTF
d_call: TRBD2; clone_size: -; j_call: TRBJ2-1; v_call: TRBV6-5; cdr3_nt: TGTGCCAGCAGTTACTCCGGAGGGAGGGATGAGCAGTTCTTC; cdr3_aa: CASSYSGGRDEQFF
d_call: -; clone_size: -; j_call: TRBJ2-1; v_call: TRBV28; cdr3_nt: TGTGCCAGCAACCTTGGAGCATACAATGAGCAGTTCTTC; cdr3_aa: CASNLGAYNEQFF
d_call: -; clone_size: -; j_call: TRBJ2-3; v_call: TRBV4-3; cdr3_nt: TGCGCCAGCAGCCAAGGAGGGCCCGATACGCAGTATTTT; cdr3_aa: CASSQGGPDTQYF
d_call: TRBD1; clone_size: -; j_call: TRBJ2-7; v_call: TRBV11-3; cdr3_nt: TGTGCCAGCAGCCGTGGACAGGGATCCTCCTACGAGCAGTACTTC; cdr3_aa: CASSRGQGSSYEQYF
d_call: -; clone_size: -; j_call: TRBJ2-3; v_call: TRBV21-1; cdr3_nt: TGTGCCAGCAGCGAGACAGGGGAGACGCAGTATTTT; cdr3_aa: CASSETGETQYF
d_call: TRBD1; clone_size: few; j_call: TRBJ1-1; v_call: TRBV18; cdr3_nt: TGTGCCAGCTCAGGACAGGGGAACACTGAAGCTTTCTTT; cdr3_aa: CASSGQGNTEAFF
d_call: -; clone_size: -; j_call: TRBJ2-3; v_call: TRBV5-4; cdr3_nt: TGTGCCAGCAGATTGGACAGACCCGGCACAGATACGCAGTATTTT; cdr3_aa: CASRLDRPGTDTQYF
d_call: -; clone_size: -; j_call: TRBJ1-1; v_call: TRBV6-1; cdr3_nt: TGTGCCAGCAGTGGGCCGGGCACTGAAGCTTTCTTT; cdr3_aa: CASSGPGTEAFF
d_call: -; clone_size: -; j_call: TRBJ2-5; v_call: TRBV5-1; cdr3_nt: TGCGCCAGCAGCCTAGTACCTGACCAAGAGACCCAGTACTTC; cdr3_aa: CASSLVPDQETQYF
d_call: -; clone_size: -; j_call: TRBJ1-4; v_call: TRBV19; cdr3_nt: TGTGCCAGTAGTCGGACATCAACTAATGAAAAACTGTTTTTT; cdr3_aa: CASSRTSTNEKLFF
d_call: -; clone_size: -; j_call: TRBJ2-2; v_call: TRBV27; cdr3_nt: TGTGCCAGCAACCGAGCAGACAACACCGGGGAGCTGTTTTTT; cdr3_aa: CASNRADNTGELFF
d_call: TRBD1; clone_size: -; j_call: TRBJ1-2; v_call: TRBV5-1; cdr3_nt: TGCGCCAGCAGCTTAGGGACAGGAAACTATGGCTACACCTTC; cdr3_aa: CASSLGTGNYGYTF
d_call: -; clone_size: -; j_call: TRBJ2-6; v_call: TRBV5-1; cdr3_nt: TGCGCCAGCAGCTTGGTCGGCAGCCACTCTGGGGCCAACGTCCTGACTTTC; cdr3_aa: CASSLVGSHSGANVLTF
d_call: -; clone_size: -; j_call: TRBJ1-3; v_call: TRBV7-9; cdr3_nt: TGTGCCAGCAGCTCACAGGGAGCAGTCGCTGGAAACACCATATATTTT; cdr3_aa: CASSSQGAVAGNTIYF
d_call: TRBD1; clone_size: once; j_call: TRBJ2-3; v_call: TRBV18; cdr3_nt: TGTGCCAGCTCACCACGCACAGGGGGCGGCACAGATACGCAGTATTTT; cdr3_aa: CASSPRTGGGTDTQYF
d_call: TRBD2; clone_size: -; j_call: TRBJ2-3; v_call: TRBV7-2; cdr3_nt: TGTGCCAGCAGCTTAGGCGGGGGGCGGGGCCGCACAGATACGCAGTATTTT; cdr3_aa: CASSLGGGRGRTDTQYF
d_call: TRBD2; clone_size: -; j_call: TRBJ2-1; v_call: TRBV18; cdr3_nt: TGTGCCAGCTCCCGAGAGGCACTAGCGGGATACTACAATGAGCAGTTCTTC; cdr3_aa: CASSREALAGYYNEQFF
d_call: TRBD1; clone_size: -; j_call: TRBJ1-2; v_call: TRBV28; cdr3_nt: TGTGCCAGCGCCCGGACAGGGGACTATGGCTACACCTTC; cdr3_aa: CASARTGDYGYTF
d_call: -; clone_size: -; j_call: TRBJ2-7; v_call: TRBV5-4; cdr3_nt: TGTGCCAGCAGCTTGGCCCAGGGGTACGAGCAGTACTTC; cdr3_aa: CASSLAQGYEQYF
d_call: TRBD2; clone_size: once; j_call: TRBJ2-7; v_call: TRBV6-1; cdr3_nt: TGTGCCAGCAGTGACTGGGGACTAGCGGGAGGGGGCGAGCAGTACTTC; cdr3_aa: CASSDWGLAGGGEQYF
d_call: TRBD2; clone_size: few; j_call: TRBJ2-2; v_call: TRBV7-7; cdr3_nt: TGTGCCAGCAGAAGACTAGCGGGGAACACCGGGGAGCTGTTTTTT; cdr3_aa: CASRRLAGNTGELFF
d_call: -; clone_size: -; j_call: TRBJ1-4; v_call: TRBV6-1; cdr3_nt: TGTGCCAGCAGTAAAACTAATGAAAAACTGTTTTTT; cdr3_aa: CASSKTNEKLFF
d_call: -; clone_size: -; j_call: TRBJ2-3; v_call: TRBV11-2; cdr3_nt: TGTGCCAGCAGTCTGGGGGCGAGCACAGATACGCAGTATTTT; cdr3_aa: CASSLGASTDTQYF
d_call: -; clone_size: -; j_call: TRBJ2-1; v_call: TRBV18; cdr3_nt: TGTGCCAGCTCACCACCGACCCGCCTCGGCCCTGGGGCTCGACGGTTCAATGAGCAGTTCTTC; cdr3_aa: CASSPPTRLGPGARRFNEQFF
d_call: -; clone_size: -; j_call: TRBJ2-1; v_call: TRBV5-1; cdr3_nt: TGCGCCAGCAGCTTTGGATTGGGAGTTGAGTACAATGAGCAGTTCTTC; cdr3_aa: CASSFGLGVEYNEQFF
d_call: -; clone_size: -; j_call: TRBJ2-1; v_call: TRBV14; cdr3_nt: TGTGCCAGCAGCCCTGGTGGGTGGTCCTACAATGAGCAGTTCTTC; cdr3_aa: CASSPGGWSYNEQFF
d_call: -; clone_size: -; j_call: TRBJ2-2; v_call: TRBV5-4; cdr3_nt: TGTGCCAGCAGCCCTGGGACGCCAGGAGGGGAGCTGTTTTTT; cdr3_aa: CASSPGTPGGELFF
d_call: -; clone_size: -; j_call: TRBJ2-3; v_call: TRBV5-1; cdr3_nt: TGCGCCAGCAGCTTGGTCACCGGGGCCACAGATACGCAGTATTTT; cdr3_aa: CASSLVTGATDTQYF
d_call: -; clone_size: -; j_call: TRBJ1-5; v_call: TRBV9; cdr3_nt: TGTGCCAGCAGCGTAGAGGGTAGCGGTCAGCCCCAGCATTTT; cdr3_aa: CASSVEGSGQPQHF
d_call: TRBD2; clone_size: -; j_call: TRBJ2-1; v_call: TRBV29-1; cdr3_nt: TGCAGCGTCGTTTCGCCGAGGACTAGCGGGAGGGTAAGCTCCTACAATGAGCAGTTCTTC; cdr3_aa: CSVVSPRTSGRVSSYNEQFF
d_call: -; clone_size: -; j_call: TRBJ1-1; v_call: TRBV29-1; cdr3_nt: TGCAGCGCTGAAGACCCACAGGGCGTAGGGATGAACACTGAAGCTTTCTTT; cdr3_aa: CSAEDPQGVGMNTEAFF
d_call: TRBD1; clone_size: -; j_call: TRBJ2-2; v_call: TRBV18; cdr3_nt: TGTGCCAGCTCACCAACCGGGACAGGGGGCCGCACCGGGGAGCTGTTTTTT; cdr3_aa: CASSPTGTGGRTGELFF
d_call: -; clone_size: once; j_call: TRBJ2-7; v_call: TRBV18; cdr3_nt: TGTGCCAGCTCTCAAGGGGGGGCGTACGAGCAGTACTTC; cdr3_aa: CASSQGGAYEQYF
d_call: -; clone_size: -; j_call: TRBJ2-6; v_call: TRBV28; cdr3_nt: TGTGCCAGCAGCAGAGACGGCTCTGGGGCCAACGTCCTGACTTTC; cdr3_aa: CASSRDGSGANVLTF
d_call: -; clone_size: -; j_call: TRBJ1-3; v_call: TRBV28; cdr3_nt: TGTGCCACCTTTGGGGGTTCGGCTGGAAACACCATATATTTT; cdr3_aa: CATFGGSAGNTIYF
d_call: TRBD1; clone_size: -; j_call: TRBJ2-7; v_call: TRBV28; cdr3_nt: TGTGCCAGCAGTTTATTAATGGGACAGGGTTACGAGCAGTACTTC; cdr3_aa: CASSLLMGQGYEQYF
d_call: -; clone_size: -; j_call: TRBJ2-2; v_call: TRBV27; cdr3_nt: TGTGCCAGCAGTAAGACACAGGGGGGGGACACCGGGGAGCTGTTTTTT; cdr3_aa: CASSKTQGGDTGELFF
d_call: TRBD2; clone_size: -; j_call: TRBJ2-7; v_call: TRBV19; cdr3_nt: TGTGCCAGTAACCCAGCGGGAGGTGCCCCCTACGAGCAGTACTTC; cdr3_aa: CASNPAGGAPYEQYF